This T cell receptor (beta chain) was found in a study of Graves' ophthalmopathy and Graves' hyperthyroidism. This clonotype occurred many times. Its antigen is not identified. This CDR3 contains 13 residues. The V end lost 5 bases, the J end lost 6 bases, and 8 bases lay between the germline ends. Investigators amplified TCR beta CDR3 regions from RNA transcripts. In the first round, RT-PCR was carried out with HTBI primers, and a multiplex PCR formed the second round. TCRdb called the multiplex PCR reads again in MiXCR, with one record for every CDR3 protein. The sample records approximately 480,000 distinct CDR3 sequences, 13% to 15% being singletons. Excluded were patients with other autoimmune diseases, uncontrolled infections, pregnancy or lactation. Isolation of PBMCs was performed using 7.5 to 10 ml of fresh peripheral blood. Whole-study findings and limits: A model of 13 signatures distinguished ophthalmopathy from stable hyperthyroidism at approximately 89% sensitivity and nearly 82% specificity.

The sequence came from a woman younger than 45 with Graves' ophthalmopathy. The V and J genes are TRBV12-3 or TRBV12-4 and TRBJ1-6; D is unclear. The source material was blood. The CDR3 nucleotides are TGTGCCAGCAGTCGGACCGGTAATTCACCCCTCCACTTT. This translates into CASSRTGNSPLHF.